The 20 T cell receptor beta chains below were found in one sample sequenced in a study of blood T cell repertoires in COVID-19. The repertoire was sequenced with immunoSEQ multiplex PCR; TCRdb's copy has only in-frame clones and lacks some. The sample has tens of thousands of clones; roughly 70% are singletons. The specimen was peripheral blood. These receptors all stem from an older man with COVID-19, enrolled during active disease.

The V call is TRBV5-4, the J call TRBJ2-2; 9 nucleotides match TRBD1. Per the germline V gene, CDR1 is SGHNT and CDR2 is YYREEE (reference sequence). The CDR3 is 16 residues long. Germline trimming cut 3 bases from V and 1 base from J; bases unmatched to any gene: 4. CDR3 sequence: CASSSDRGGNTGELFF. The CDR3 bases are TGTGCCAGCAGCTCCGACAGGGGGGGGAACACCGGGGAGCTGTTTTTT.

This rearrangement joins TRBV5-6 to TRBJ1-4; no clear D. From germline, CDR1 is SGHDT and CDR2 YYEEEE. The CDR3 contains 14 residues. V lost 3 bases and J lost 0, with 6 bases in between. The chain's CDR3 is CASSSHSTNEKLFF. CDR3 DNA sequence: TGTGCCAGCAGCTCCCATTCAACTAATGAAAAACTGTTTTTT.

In this sample, this clone turned up once. The chain couples TRBV5-4 to TRBJ2-5; 12 bases align to TRBD2. This CDR3 region has 18 residues. The germline CDR1 and CDR2 sequences are SGHNT and YYREEE (reference sequence). J lost 5 bases, V lost 0 bases, and 11 bases had no gene match. Here the CDR3 DNA reads TGTGCCAGCAGCTTGGGCCTTCTGACTAGCGGGAGAGGGGAGACCCAGTACTTC. Amino acids: CASSLGLLTSGRGETQYF.

The chain uses TRBV19 and TRBJ2-3; D gene unclear. The germline V and J ends were trimmed by 9 bases and 1 base, with 5 bases remaining between them. The V gene's germline CDR1 is LNHDA and CDR2 SQIVND (reference sequence). This CDR3 has 11 amino acids. The CDR3 spells CASLGTDTQYF. DNA of the CDR3: TGTGCCAGCCTAGGCACAGATACGCAGTATTTT.

V is TRBV28 and J is TRBJ1-4; possibly TRBD1 for D (5 bases). The CDR3 is 15 amino acids. The V and J ends lost 4 bases and 8 bases respectively, with 17 bases between them. CDR1 MDHEN and CDR2 SYDVKM come from the germline V gene. CDR3 residues: CASSSRTREGEKLFF. The CDR3 DNA is TGTGCCAGCAGTTCTCGGACCAGGGAAGGGGAAAAACTGTTTTTT.

The CDR3 bases are TGTGCCAGCTCACCCTCCGGGCAGGGCGCCTCTGGAAACACCATATATTTT. Amino acids: CASSPSGQGASGNTIYF. The rearrangement uses TRBV18 and TRBJ1-3, with a possible D match to TRBD1 (5 bases). The CDR3 is made up of 17 amino acids. Trimming removed 3 bases from V and 0 bases from J, with 15 bases in between. CDR1 and CDR2 from the germline V gene are KGHSH and LQKENI. The whole variable domain, remainder taken from reference TRBV18 and TRBJ1-3, is NAGVMQNPRHLVRRRGQEARLRCSPMKGHSHVYWYRQLPEEGLKFMVYLQKENIIDESGMPKERFSAEFPKEGPSILRIQQVVRGDSAAYFCASSPSGQGASGNTIYFGEGSWLTVV.

The chain employs TRBV6-6 and TRBJ2-4; 14 bases are a match to TRBD2. The CDR3 loop spans 22 amino acids. Germline loops: CDR1 MNHNY, CDR2 SVGAGI (reference sequence). V dropped 6 bases and J dropped 0; count of bases not matched to a gene: 19. This chain's CDR3 is CASSYPTSGRALTQLAKNIQYF. As DNA, the CDR3 is TGTGCCAGCAGCTATCCGACTAGCGGGAGGGCCCTGACCCAACTAGCCAAAAACATTCAGTACTTC.

The CDR3 protein is CASSTHGSSYEQYF. CDR3 nucleotide sequence: TGTGCCAGCAGCACTCACGGGAGCTCCTACGAGCAGTACTTC. This sequence joins TRBV7-2 and TRBJ2-7; D perhaps matches TRBD2 (6 bases). This CDR3 comprises 14 residues. The germline V gene encodes CDR1 SGHTA and CDR2 FQGNSA. V was trimmed by 5 bases and J by 0 bases, leaving 11 bases between them.

J is TRBJ1-4 and V is TRBV27, with a weak D call TRBD1 (6 bases). CDR3 length: 15 residues. Germline CDR1 reads MNHEY; CDR2 reads SMNVEV (reference sequence). The germline V and J ends were trimmed by 6 bases and 5 bases, with 16 bases remaining between them. The CDR3 loop reads CASRNRQVVNEKLFF. CDR3 nucleotide sequence: TGTGCCAGCAGGAACCGACAGGTTGTGAATGAAAAACTGTTTTTT.

The V and J genes are TRBV6-5 and TRBJ2-7; D is possibly TRBD2 (6 bases). Trimming removed 3 bases from V and 3 bases from J, with 12 bases in between. This CDR3 comprises 14 residues. The germline gives CDR1 MNHEY, CDR2 SVGAGI. The CDR3 loop reads CASSYGGAGYEQYF. In nucleotides, the CDR3 is TGTGCCAGCAGTTATGGCGGGGCCGGCTACGAGCAGTACTTC.

The chain joins TRBV28 to TRBJ1-1, with D possibly matching TRBD1 (6 bases). Germline V CDR1 and CDR2: MDHEN, SYDVKM. There are 13 residues in the CDR3. V lost 4 bases and J lost 5, with 11 bases in between. Here the CDR3 reads CASSSGVGTEAFF. In nucleotides, the CDR3 is TGTGCCAGCAGTTCAGGGGTGGGGACTGAAGCTTTCTTT.

The rearrangement links TRBV5-6 to TRBJ2-1; 11 nucleotides match TRBD2. V was clipped by 3 bases and J by 7 bases; unmatched bases: 6. The CDR3 is 15 amino acids. Germline CDR1 SGHDT, CDR2 YYEEEE. CDR3 residues: CASSSYSGRGNEQFF. CDR3 coding DNA: TGTGCCAGCAGCTCCTATAGCGGGAGGGGGAATGAGCAGTTCTTC.

The chain couples TRBV7-8 to TRBJ1-5; TRBD1 matches at 8 bases. Germline V gene data show CDR1 as SGHVS and CDR2 as FQNEAQ. J lost 3 bases, V lost 5 bases, and 6 bases had no gene match. This CDR3 is built from 15 residues. DNA for the CDR3: TGTGCCAGCAGCCCACGGACAGGGATCAATCAGCCCCAGCATTTT. Amino acid sequence: CASSPRTGINQPQHF. Complete variable domain (other parts from reference TRBV7-8 and TRBJ1-5): GAGVSQSPRYKVAKRGQDVALRCDPISGHVSLFWYQQALGQGPEFLTYFQNEAQLDKSGLPSDRFFAERPEGSVSTLKIQRTQQEDSAVYLCASSPRTGINQPQHFGDGTRLSIL.

The chain couples TRBV6-5 to TRBJ1-3; the D is unclear. V lost 7 bases and J 2 bases, leaving 12 bases between the germline ends. Germline CDR1 reads MNHEY; CDR2 reads SVGAGI. The CDR3 sequence is 14 residues long. In DNA form, the CDR3 reads TGTGCCAGCATCCCGATGGCAGCTGGAAACACCATATATTTT. It specifies CASIPMAAGNTIYF.

The J gene is TRBJ2-3, the V gene TRBV5-1; TRBD1 aligns across 10 bases. Germline-derived CDR1 and CDR2 are SGHRS and YFSETQ. The V gene end was trimmed by 3 bases and the J gene end by 5 bases; junction bases not matched to a gene: 12. The CDR3 totals 17 residues. This CDR3 is CASSSSPGQGWGDTQYF. The CDR3 DNA reads as TGCGCCAGCAGCTCTTCCCCGGGACAGGGGTGGGGAGATACGCAGTATTTT.

This clone occurred a few times. The J gene is TRBJ2-1, the V gene TRBV20-1; 10 nucleotides line up with TRBD2. Per the germline V gene, CDR1 is DFQATT and CDR2 is SNEGSKA (reference sequence). V trimming: 3 bases; J trimming: 7 bases; junction bases outside the gene matches: 12. CDR3 length equals 16 residues. The CDR3 DNA is TGCAGTGCTAGTGTCAGGGAAGCGGGAGGGGGAAATGAGCAGTTCTTC. This translates into CSASVREAGGGNEQFF.

With respect to this clone: This may arise from a read error, as a much more abundant clone is one base away. Distinct nucleotide sequences in the sample also encode this CDR3. This sequence joins TRBV6-5 and TRBJ1-5; D is undetermined. The CDR3 has 15 residues. Deletions cut 0 bases from V and 4 bases from J, with 10 bases between. Germline V CDR1 and CDR2: MNHEY, SVGAGI. The CDR3 nucleotides are TGTGCCAGCAGTTACTCCATTTTTAGTAATCAGCCCCAGCATTTT. Protein: CASSYSIFSNQPQHF.

The V call is TRBV5-4, the J call TRBJ2-5, with a possible D match to TRBD2 (5 bases). This CDR3 has 15 amino acids. Trimming took 2 bases from V and 1 from J, leaving 12 bases between them. The V gene's germline CDR1 is SGHNT and CDR2 YYREEE (reference sequence). DNA for the CDR3: TGTGCCAGCAGCTTTTCTTCTAGCAGCCAAGAGACCCAGTACTTC. Amino acids: CASSFSSSSQETQYF. The full variable domain, in which reference TRBV5-4 and TRBJ2-5 provide the parts outside the CDR3, is ETGVTQSPTHLIKTRGQQVTLRCSSQSGHNTVSWYQQALGQGPQFIFQYYREEENGRGNFPPRFSGLQFPNYSSELNVNALELDDSALYLCASSFSSSSQETQYFGPGTRLLVL.

The genes are TRBV5-4 and TRBJ1-6; the D gene is possibly TRBD1 (5 bases). CDR3 length equals 15 residues. Looked up from germline, CDR1 is SGHNT and CDR2 is YYREEE (reference sequence). The ends were cut back, 4 bases at V and 8 bases at J, with 16 bases in the middle. The CDR3 sequence is CASSRRSGNYSPLHF. CDR3 DNA: TGTGCCAGCAGCCGTCGGTCAGGGAATTATTCACCCCTCCACTTT.

This chain links TRBV30 with TRBJ2-7; D gene uncertain. Deletions cut 3 bases from V and 4 bases from J, with 10 bases between. Germline CDR1 GTSNPN, CDR2 SVGIG (reference sequence). This CDR3 contains 12 residues. In nucleotides, the CDR3 is TGTGCCTGGAGGTCTTACAGTTACGAGCAGTACTTC. The encoded protein is CAWRSYSYEQYF.